Listed here is a single TCR beta chain. The entry originates in a study of OX40 agonist ivuxolimab in advanced cancers. Here immunoSEQ multiplex PCR was the method, and the copy in TCRdb shows in-frame clones only, minus some. The sample has 76,000 or so clones; 65% to 90% are singletons. There are 15 residues in the CDR3. V was trimmed by 5 bases and J by 4 bases, leaving 17 bases between them. CDR1 MNHNY and CDR2 SVGAGI come from the germline V gene (reference sequence). V usage is TRBV6-6 and J usage is TRBJ2-5; perhaps TRBD1 as D (6 bases). The sample here was CD4+ or CD8+ T cells sorted from blood, taken in a trial of the OX40 agonist ivuxolimab. The sequence was collected from an adult with an advanced solid tumor such as melanoma, head and neck, liver or kidney cancer. DNA of the CDR3: TGTGCCAGCAGTCCTATAGGGGCGACAGGAGAGACCCAGTACTTC. It encodes CASSPIGATGETQYF.